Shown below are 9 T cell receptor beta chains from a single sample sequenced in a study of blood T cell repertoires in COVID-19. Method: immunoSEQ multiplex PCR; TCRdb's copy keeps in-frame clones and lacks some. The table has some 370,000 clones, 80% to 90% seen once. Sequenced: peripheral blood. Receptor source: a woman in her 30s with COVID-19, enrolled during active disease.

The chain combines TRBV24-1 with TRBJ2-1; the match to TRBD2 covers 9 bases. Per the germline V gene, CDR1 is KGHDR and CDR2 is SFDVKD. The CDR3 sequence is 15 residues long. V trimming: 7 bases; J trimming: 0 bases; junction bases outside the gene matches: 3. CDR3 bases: TGTGCCACCAGACCTAGCGGGGCCTCCTACAATGAGCAGTTCTTC. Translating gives CATRPSGASYNEQFF.

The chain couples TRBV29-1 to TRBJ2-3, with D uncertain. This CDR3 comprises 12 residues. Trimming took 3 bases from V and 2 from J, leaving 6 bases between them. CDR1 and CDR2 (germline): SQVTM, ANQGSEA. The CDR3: CSVESDTDTQYF. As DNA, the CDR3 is TGCAGCGTTGAGTCAGACACAGATACGCAGTATTTT.

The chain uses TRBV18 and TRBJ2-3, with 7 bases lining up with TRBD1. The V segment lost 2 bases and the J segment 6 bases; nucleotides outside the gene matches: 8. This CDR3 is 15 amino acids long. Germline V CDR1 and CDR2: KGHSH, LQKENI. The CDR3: CASSPEGAPKDTQYF. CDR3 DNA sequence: TGTGCCAGCTCACCAGAGGGGGCGCCCAAGGATACGCAGTATTTT.

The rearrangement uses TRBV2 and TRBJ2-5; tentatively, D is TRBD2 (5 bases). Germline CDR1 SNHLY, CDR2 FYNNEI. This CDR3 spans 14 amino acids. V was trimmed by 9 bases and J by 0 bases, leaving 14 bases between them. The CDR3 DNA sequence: TGTGCCAGTGGAGGACGGAGAAACCAAGAGACCCAGTACTTC. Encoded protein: CASGGRRNQETQYF.

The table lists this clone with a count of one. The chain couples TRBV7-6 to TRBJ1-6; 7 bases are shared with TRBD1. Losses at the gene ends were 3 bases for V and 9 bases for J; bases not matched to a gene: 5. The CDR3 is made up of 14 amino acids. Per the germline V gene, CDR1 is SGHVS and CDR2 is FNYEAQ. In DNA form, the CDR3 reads TGTGCCAGCAGCTTCGGACAGGAAGGTTCACCCCTCCACTTT. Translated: CASSFGQEGSPLHF.

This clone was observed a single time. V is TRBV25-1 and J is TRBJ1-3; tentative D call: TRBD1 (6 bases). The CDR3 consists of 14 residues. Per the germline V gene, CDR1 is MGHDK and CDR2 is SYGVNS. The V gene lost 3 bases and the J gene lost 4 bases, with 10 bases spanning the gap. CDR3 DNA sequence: TGTGCCAGCAGTGATTACAGGGCCGGAAACACCATATATTTT. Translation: CASSDYRAGNTIYF.

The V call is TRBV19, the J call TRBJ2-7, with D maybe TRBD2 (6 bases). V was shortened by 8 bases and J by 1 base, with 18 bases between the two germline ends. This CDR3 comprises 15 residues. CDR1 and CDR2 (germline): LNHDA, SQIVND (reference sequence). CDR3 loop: CASAQTGLLSYEQYF. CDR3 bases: TGTGCCAGTGCGCAAACGGGACTCTTGTCCTACGAGCAGTACTTC.

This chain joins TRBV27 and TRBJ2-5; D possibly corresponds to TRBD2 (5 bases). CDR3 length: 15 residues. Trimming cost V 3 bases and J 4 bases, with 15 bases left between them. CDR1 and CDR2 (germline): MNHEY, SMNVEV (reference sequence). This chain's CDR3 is CASSLPSGKPETQYF. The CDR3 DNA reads TGTGCCAGCAGTTTGCCCAGCGGAAAGCCAGAGACCCAGTACTTC.

The CDR3 sequence is CASSPRPGNTIYF. The CDR3 DNA reads as TGTGCCAGCAGCCCTAGACCTGGAAACACCATATATTTT. This chain joins TRBV5-6 and TRBJ1-3; D ambiguous. Trimming took 4 bases from V and 2 from J, leaving 7 bases between them. Per the germline V gene, CDR1 is SGHDT and CDR2 is YYEEEE. There are 13 residues in the CDR3.